This TCR beta chain was retrieved from a study of response to subunit inactivated influenza vaccine (dated by TCRdb to the late 2010s). Describing the broader study: The study used deep quantitative T cell receptor repertoire profiling to track responses to a trivalent subunit inactivated influenza vaccine.

This clonotype has only a few counts. The antigen it recognizes is unknown. No base qualities exist here, and no much larger clone lies one base off it. V lost 4 bases and J lost 0 bases, and the count of bases not matched to a germline gene is 6. The CDR3 covers 17 residues, taking in both the cysteine and the phenylalanine. This entry keeps only the CDR3 DNA: 51 bases, framed from base 1. The germline V gene gives CDR1 as SGHTA and CDR2 as FQGNSA. General conclusions and limits of the study: The authors suggested that each seasonal influenza vaccination may recruit only a limited number of new T cells.

The method behind the library was RT-PCR. Sequencing used an Illumina HiSeq 2500. The public sequencing data were trimmed at Q25 with fastp and processed into clonotypes with MiXCR by TCRdb, which kept only in-frame beta chains. Rows are unified per CDR3 protein, each entry keeping the most common DNA and genes. The sample table holds about 570,000 distinct CDR3 sequences, of which over 9% were seen once. 9.5% to 11% of the sample is held by the ten biggest clonotypes. The data were also submitted as part of a second study, on T cells expressing NK-cell markers. Looking at the second paper: 5'RACE template switching, by which a universal primer site and unique molecular identifiers were added, was used to make TCR beta cDNA libraries. Three sorted T-cell subsets (CD3+CD56+NKG2C+, CD3+CD56+NKG2C- and CD3+CD56-NKG2C+) from fewer than 10 donors had their TCR beta-chain repertoires profiled. Seven of the eight sequenced donors were HCMV-seropositive and one was HCMV-seronegative. To restrict sorting to alphabetaTCR-expressing T cells, an anti-gammadeltaTCR antibody was added in several experiments. For five or six donors, the dominant CD3+CD56+NKG2C+ clonotypes were among the top 10 CD8+ clonotypes and accounted for about 1.0-8% of CD8+ T cells. Those dominant clonotypes were again the most abundant among CD3+CD56-NKG2C+ cells in a handful of donors, at 28.3-60.1%. It remained unclear whether the expanded NKG2C-expressing T cell clones were specific for HCMV antigens. The eight sequenced donors were randomly selected healthy volunteers, three men and five women. A commercial ELISA kit detecting HCMV-specific IgG in serum was used to determine HCMV serostatus. Ficoll density gradient centrifugation was used to isolate peripheral blood mononuclear cells from blood. For six donors, bulk peripheral blood T-cell repertoires were also sequenced from unsorted PBMC. cDNA synthesis was primed from the TCR beta constant segment and was followed by two successive PCR amplification steps. Libraries were sequenced as 2 x 150 bp reads on Illumina HiSeq 2000/2500, MiSeq or NextSeq. MIGEC handled demultiplexing of the reads and grouping by UMI, while MiTCR was used to assemble and quantify clonotypes. To remove erroneous sequences, TCR cDNA sequences were retained only when supported by two or more reads. The tcR package was used for downstream repertoire analysis, and clonotypes were matched across fractions by CDR3 nucleotide sequence plus V segment. VDJmatch was used to annotate antigen specificity against VDJdb, with one amino acid substitution in CDR3 permitted.

The sequence came from a man aged 50-60 years who received an inactivated influenza vaccine. Donor details come from another sample of the same person, matched by shared clones. The material sequenced was PBMCs from blood, taken on the day of vaccination. Recombination connected TRBV7-2 to TRBJ2-4, with TRBD2 matching 10 junction bases. The CDR3: CASSSPGLAKAKNIQYF. The DNA sequence is given as TGTGCCAGCAGCTCACCGGGACTAGCGAAAGCCAAAAACATTCAGTACTTC.